The 7 T cell receptor beta chains presented below share a single source sample, sequenced in a study of T cell responses to AZD1222 COVID-19 vaccine. The method was immunoSEQ multiplex PCR; TCRdb's version includes in-frame clones alone and lacks a portion of them. The sample lists about 190,000 clones; 92% were seen once. The material sequenced was peripheral blood, taken on day 0 of AZD1222 vaccination. Receptors originate from an adult in good health.

V is TRBV9 and J is TRBJ1-1, with 10 bases fitting TRBD1. The J segment lost 3 bases and the V segment lost 4 bases, leaving 6 bases of the junction unmatched. The V gene's germline CDR1 is SGDLS and CDR2 YYNGEE. CDR3 length: 15 residues. The chain's CDR3 is CASSPSGTGDTEAFF. The CDR3 DNA reads TGTGCCAGCAGCCCTTCGGGGACAGGGGACACTGAAGCTTTCTTT.

The chain is built from TRBV27 and TRBJ2-7, with D unresolved. Germline V gene sequence: CDR1 MNHEY, CDR2 SMNVEV (reference sequence). Trimming took 3 bases from V and 2 from J, leaving 8 bases between them. This CDR3 comprises 13 residues. The CDR3, as DNA: TGTGCCAGCAGTTTGACAACAGCCTACGAGCAGTACTTC. Its protein is CASSLTTAYEQYF.

The chain recombines TRBV13 with TRBJ1-3; D not certain. Deletions cut 0 bases from V and 0 bases from J, with 9 bases between. The CDR3 extends over 16 amino acids. CDR1 and CDR2 from the germline V gene are PRHDT and FYEKMQ (reference sequence). CDR3 in DNA: TGTGCCAGCAGCTTAGGTCCGGGCGGCTCTGGAAACACCATATATTTT. Residues: CASSLGPGGSGNTIYF. Looking up the rest from reference TRBV13 and TRBJ1-3 gives the full variable domain: AAGVIQSPRHLIKEKRETATLKCYPIPRHDTVYWYQQGPGQDPQFLISFYEKMQSDKGSIPDRFSAQQFSDYHSELNMSSLELGDSALYFCASSLGPGGSGNTIYFGEGSWLTVV.

This chain uses TRBV3-1 (or the pseudogene TRBV3-2) with TRBJ1-1; 10 bases agree with TRBD1. The V segment lost 5 bases and the J segment 1 base; nucleotides outside the gene matches: 7. Per the germline V gene, CDR1 is LGHDT and CDR2 is YNNKEL (reference sequence). CDR3 length: 16 residues. CDR3 region: CASSRTGGFSNTEAFF. CDR3 in DNA: TGTGCCAGCAGCAGGACAGGGGGATTCTCGAACACTGAAGCTTTCTTT.

The rearrangement links TRBV7-3 to TRBJ2-6, with D possibly matching TRBD2 (5 bases). The CDR3 sequence is 15 residues long. The germline CDR1 and CDR2 sequences are SGHTA and FQGTGA. Between the trimmed V and J ends, which lost 6 bases and 3 bases, there was a span of 12 bases. The CDR3 is CASSIAKVGANVLTF. The CDR3 DNA reads as TGTGCCAGCAGTATAGCGAAGGTTGGGGCCAACGTCCTGACTTTC.

The rearrangement uses TRBV5-1 and TRBJ2-6; D is unclear. Trimming removed 2 bases from V and 4 bases from J, with 4 bases in between. The CDR3 contains 13 residues. Germline loops: CDR1 SGHRS, CDR2 YFSETQ. The CDR3 DNA follows: TGCGCCAGCAGCTTCACAGGGGCCAACGTCCTGACTTTC. It yields the protein CASSFTGANVLTF.

V is TRBV13 and J is TRBJ2-2, with D perhaps matching TRBD2 (5 bases). Germline V lookup: CDR1 PRHDT, CDR2 FYEKMQ (reference sequence). Trimming removed 5 bases from V and 4 bases from J, with 11 bases in between. CDR3 length: 14 amino acids. CDR3 bases: TGTGCCAGCAGCGCGATCGGAGGCACCGGGGAGCTGTTTTTT. Its translation is CASSAIGGTGELFF.